Shown below are 9 T cell receptor beta chains from a single sample sequenced in a study of vaccination and CD4 T cells after COVID-19. The study sequenced cultured CD4+ T cell DNA using the Oncomine TCR Beta short-read assay. In TCRdb, the PCR reads were re-called with MiXCR into one record per CDR3 protein. The data contain thousands of distinct CDR3 sequences, approximately 44% of them singletons. Their recognized antigens are unknown. Treatment noted: roughly 11-day PBMC culture with coronavirus spike peptide pools or control peptides (ViraFEST assay). The specimen sequenced was CD4+ T cells from blood, cultured in vitro. These receptors were obtained from a human donor who had recovered from COVID-19.

The chain has TRBV7-2 and TRBJ2-5, with D possibly matching TRBD2 (6 bases). V was trimmed by 4 bases and J by 2 bases, leaving 14 bases between them. CDR3 length equals 15 residues. Germline CDR1 SGHTA, CDR2 FQGNSA. The CDR3 nucleotides are TGTGCCAGCAGCTCTGCTAGCGCCACTCAAGAGACCCAGTACTTC. It translates to CASSSASATQETQYF.

The chain links TRBV20-1 to TRBJ2-7; a possible D gene is TRBD2 (5 bases). Germline CDR1 is DFQATT and CDR2 is SNEGSKA (reference sequence). Trimming pared 3 bases from V and 6 bases from J, leaving 18 bases between. This CDR3 has 14 amino acids. CDR3 nucleotide sequence: TGCAGTGCTAGTGTAATCACACGGGAAGGCGAGCAGTACTTC. It specifies CSASVITREGEQYF.

This rearrangement joins TRBV20-1 to TRBJ1-5; D gene unclear. From germline, CDR1 is DFQATT and CDR2 SNEGSKA (reference sequence). V lost 3 bases, J lost 5 bases, and 8 bases lay in between. The CDR3 is 12 amino acids. The CDR3 loop is CSASRRDQPQHF. The CDR3 coding sequence is TGCAGTGCTAGTCGGAGGGATCAGCCCCAGCATTTT.

The rearrangement uses TRBV20-1 and TRBJ1-2; D not resolved. V was trimmed by 5 bases and J by 7 bases, leaving 17 bases between them. CDR3 length: 13 amino acids. The germline V gene has CDR1 DFQATT and CDR2 SNEGSKA (reference sequence). The CDR3 here is CSAPKGFSAGYTF. CDR3 coding DNA: TGCAGTGCTCCCAAGGGATTCTCCGCTGGCTACACCTTC.

This clonotype is medium-sized in the sample. The rearrangement joins TRBV20-1 to TRBJ2-7, with D perhaps matching TRBD1 (6 bases). The CDR3 totals 11 residues. Germline CDR1 and CDR2: DFQATT and SNEGSKA (reference sequence). V was pared by 5 bases and J by 4 bases, with 9 bases between. Written as DNA, the CDR3 is TGCAGTGCTTCACAGGGTTACGAGCAGTACTTC. Residues: CSASQGYEQYF.

This clonotype was detected only a few times. The chain joins TRBV6-1 to TRBJ2-5; a possible D gene is TRBD2 (7 bases). The CDR3 extends over 12 amino acids. CDR1 is MNHNS and CDR2 is SASEGT in the germline V gene. The germline V and J ends were trimmed by 10 bases and 5 bases, with 14 bases remaining between them. The CDR3 reads CAKRGAFETQYF. CDR3 DNA: TGTGCCAAACGGGGGGCCTTCGAGACCCAGTACTTC.

The rearrangement links TRBV6-1 to TRBJ2-7; D may correspond to TRBD1 or TRBD2 (5 bases each). CDR3 length: 13 amino acids. Germline V CDR1 and CDR2: MNHNS, SASEGT. V was cut by 4 bases and J by 3 bases, with 10 bases left in between. CDR3 amino acids: CASSVGPSYEQYF. CDR3 coding DNA: TGTGCCAGCAGTGTGGGACCGAGCTACGAGCAGTACTTC.

The rearrangement links TRBV28 to TRBJ1-2; D unresolved. Trimming stripped 3 bases from V and 3 bases from J, with 5 bases between. The CDR3 extends over 12 amino acids. Germline V gives CDR1 MDHEN, CDR2 SYDVKM. CDR3: CASSFTDYGYTF. The CDR3 region has the DNA TGTGCCAGCAGTTTTACTGACTATGGCTACACCTTC.

The gene calls are TRBV28 and TRBJ1-1; D unclear. Trimming cost V 6 bases and J 3 bases, with 11 bases left between them. The CDR3 runs to 13 residues. CDR1 and CDR2 from the germline V gene are MDHEN and SYDVKM. The CDR3 sequence: CASRVSVDTEAFF. Written as DNA, the CDR3 is TGTGCCAGCAGGGTGTCAGTCGACACTGAAGCTTTCTTT.